This is a list of T cell receptor beta chains from one sample in a study of sequential checkpoint blockade in melanoma. Method: immunoSEQ multiplex PCR; TCRdb's copy keeps in-frame clones and lacks some. The table has over 6,500 clones, roughly 60% seen once. The sample in question was CD8+ T cells sorted from blood (inferred from file names), obtained from a patient given nivolumab and ipilimumab in sequence. The receptors here all came from a human donor with melanoma. Each CDR3 is given with its conserved first and last residue. Fields, in order: CDR3 DNA, CDR3 protein, J gene, V gene, clone size, D gene. D genes are given only for firm matches. A row's size may be missing; if present it is once, few, many or a size class.

cdr3_nt: TGTGCCAGCAGCCAACCACTAGCGGGAACGTACGAGCAGTACTTC; cdr3_aa: CASSQPLAGTYEQYF; j_call: TRBJ2-7; v_call: TRBV4-2; clone_size: .; d_call: TRBD2
cdr3_nt: TGTGCCCTTCCCCAGCGTCGCGGGGACTCCTACGAGCAGTACTTC; cdr3_aa: CALPQRRGDSYEQYF; j_call: TRBJ2-7; v_call: TRBV10-3; clone_size: .; d_call: .
cdr3_nt: TGTGCCAGCAGGCCGCAGGGGAACTACGAGCAGTACTTC; cdr3_aa: CASRPQGNYEQYF; j_call: TRBJ2-7; v_call: TRBV27; clone_size: few; d_call: .
cdr3_nt: TGTGCCAGCAGCAGGACAGGCGAATACAATGAGCAGTTCTTC; cdr3_aa: CASSRTGEYNEQFF; j_call: TRBJ2-1; v_call: TRBV27; clone_size: .; d_call: TRBD1
cdr3_nt: TGTGCCAGCAGTTCGGGGGGGCGGAGGGAGCAGTACTTC; cdr3_aa: CASSSGGRREQYF; j_call: TRBJ2-7; v_call: TRBV6-6; clone_size: .; d_call: TRBD2
cdr3_nt: TGTGCCAGCAGCTTGGGGACAGTGATACATTCCTACGAGCAGTACTTC; cdr3_aa: CASSLGTVIHSYEQYF; j_call: TRBJ2-7; v_call: TRBV7-9; clone_size: .; d_call: TRBD1
cdr3_nt: TGTGCCAGCAGTCTAGGGGATCGGGAAAAACTGTTTTTT; cdr3_aa: CASSLGDREKLFF; j_call: TRBJ1-4; v_call: TRBV25-1; clone_size: .; d_call: .
cdr3_nt: TGTGCCAGCAGCGTCGGACTAGCGGGAGGGTACGAGCAGTACTTC; cdr3_aa: CASSVGLAGGYEQYF; j_call: TRBJ2-7; v_call: TRBV9; clone_size: .; d_call: TRBD2
cdr3_nt: TGTGCCAGCAGCTCCAACAGGGGTGTCTATGGCTACACCTTC; cdr3_aa: CASSSNRGVYGYTF; j_call: TRBJ1-2; v_call: TRBV28; clone_size: .; d_call: TRBD1
cdr3_nt: TGTGCCGGCAGTTTAAGTCGGGGACAGGGGGCCCACGAGCAGTACTTC; cdr3_aa: CAGSLSRGQGAHEQYF; j_call: TRBJ2-7; v_call: TRBV28; clone_size: .; d_call: TRBD1
cdr3_nt: TGTGCCAGCAGCCAGGGAACCTTACAGGAAAAACTGTTTTTT; cdr3_aa: CASSQGTLQEKLFF; j_call: TRBJ1-4; v_call: TRBV5-6; clone_size: .; d_call: .
cdr3_nt: TGTGCCTGCTCAGGACTAGCGGGTGGGTATGAGCAGTACTTC; cdr3_aa: CACSGLAGGYEQYF; j_call: TRBJ2-7; v_call: TRBV30; clone_size: .; d_call: TRBD2